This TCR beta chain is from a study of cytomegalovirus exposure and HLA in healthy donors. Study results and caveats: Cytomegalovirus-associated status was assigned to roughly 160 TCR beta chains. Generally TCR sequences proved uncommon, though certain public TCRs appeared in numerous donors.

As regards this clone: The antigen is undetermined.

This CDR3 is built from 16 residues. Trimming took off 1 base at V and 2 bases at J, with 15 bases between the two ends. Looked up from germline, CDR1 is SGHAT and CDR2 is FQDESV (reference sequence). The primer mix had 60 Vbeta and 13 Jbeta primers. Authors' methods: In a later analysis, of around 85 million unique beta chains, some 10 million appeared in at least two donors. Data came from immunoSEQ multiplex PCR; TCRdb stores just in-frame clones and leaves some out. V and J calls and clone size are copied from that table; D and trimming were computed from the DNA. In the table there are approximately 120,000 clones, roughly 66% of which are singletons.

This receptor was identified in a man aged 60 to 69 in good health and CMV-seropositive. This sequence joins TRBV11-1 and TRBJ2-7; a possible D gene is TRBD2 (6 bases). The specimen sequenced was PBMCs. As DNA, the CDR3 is TGTGCCAGCAGCTTAGTCCAGGGACTCCTGACCTACGAGCAGTACTTC. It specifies CASSLVQGLLTYEQYF.